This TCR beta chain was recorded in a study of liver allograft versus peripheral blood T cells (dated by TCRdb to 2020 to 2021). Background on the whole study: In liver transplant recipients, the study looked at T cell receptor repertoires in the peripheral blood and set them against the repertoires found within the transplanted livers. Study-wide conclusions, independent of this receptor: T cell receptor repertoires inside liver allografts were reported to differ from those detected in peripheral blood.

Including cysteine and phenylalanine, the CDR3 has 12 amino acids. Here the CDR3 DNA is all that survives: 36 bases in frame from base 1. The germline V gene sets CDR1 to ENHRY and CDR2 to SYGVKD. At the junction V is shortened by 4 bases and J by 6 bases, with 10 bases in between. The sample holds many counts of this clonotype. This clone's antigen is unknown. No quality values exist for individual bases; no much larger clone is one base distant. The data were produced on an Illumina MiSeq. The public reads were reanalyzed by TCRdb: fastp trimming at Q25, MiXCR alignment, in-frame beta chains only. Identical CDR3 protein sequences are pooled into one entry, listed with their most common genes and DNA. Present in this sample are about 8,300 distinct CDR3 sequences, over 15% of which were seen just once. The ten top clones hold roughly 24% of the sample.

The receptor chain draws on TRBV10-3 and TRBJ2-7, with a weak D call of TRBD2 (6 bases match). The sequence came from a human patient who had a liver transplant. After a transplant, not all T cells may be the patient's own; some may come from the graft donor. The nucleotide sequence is TGTGCCATCAGTGGCGGGACTTTCGAGCAGTACTTC. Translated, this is CAISGGTFEQYF.